A single T cell receptor beta chain is shown here with its context. Its specificity is not known. The record originates from a study of cytomegalovirus exposure and HLA in healthy donors. The study's findings and limits: The study flagged about 160 TCR beta chains as cytomegalovirus-associated.

PCR primers comprised 60 Vbeta and 13 Jbeta primers. The method was immunoSEQ multiplex PCR; TCRdb's version includes in-frame clones alone and lacks a portion of them. The table has 150,000 to 200,000 clones, about 81% seen once. The CDR3 runs to 15 residues. Germline V CDR1 and CDR2: GTSNPN, SVGIG (reference sequence). J was trimmed by 5 bases and V by 0 bases; bases with no gene match: 9. The clonotype was recovered from a woman between 18 and 29 years old in good health and CMV-seropositive. V and J are TRBV30 and TRBJ1-1; 7 bases line up with TRBD1. The sequencing input was PBMCs. Here the CDR3 reads CAWSVVDRDSTEAFF. For the CDR3, the DNA is TGTGCCTGGAGTGTAGTCGACAGGGACTCTACTGAAGCTTTCTTT.